One and the same sample provided the 10 T cell receptor beta chains below, sequenced in a study of chemoradiotherapy in HPV16-positive cancers. The protocol was immunoSEQ multiplex PCR, while the TCRdb copy is restricted to in-frame clones and leaves out a portion. The sample has thousands of clones; more than 85% are singletons. The source was tumor tissue, collected from a patient who underwent chemoradiotherapy. The receptor source for this set is a human donor with HPV-associated anogenital cancer.

The V call is TRBV5-1, the J call TRBJ2-5; 7 nucleotides line up with TRBD1. V was clipped by 7 bases and J by 2 bases; unmatched bases: 11. CDR3 length: 15 amino acids. Germline CDR1 and CDR2: SGHRS and YFSETQ. The CDR3 reads CASGAGDSRQETQYF. The CDR3 nucleotides are TGCGCCAGCGGGGCTGGGGACAGCCGTCAAGAGACCCAGTACTTC.

This chain connects TRBV19 to TRBJ1-3; TRBD1 might be the D (6 bases). CDR3 length: 16 amino acids. V dropped 9 bases and J dropped 4 bases, with 22 bases sitting between them. Germline lookup yields CDR1 LNHDA and CDR2 SQIVND (reference sequence). This CDR3 is CASARTRTARGNTIYF. For the CDR3, the DNA is TGTGCCAGCGCAAGGACCCGGACAGCTAGAGGAAACACCATATATTTT. Full variable domain (rest looked up from reference TRBV19 and TRBJ1-3): DGGITQSPKYLFRKEGQNVTLSCEQNLNHDAMYWYRQDPGQGLRLIYYSQIVNDFQKGDIAEGYSVSREKKESFPLTVTSAQKNPTAFYLCASARTRTARGNTIYFGEGSWLTVV.

The rearrangement uses TRBV18 and TRBJ1-6; 8 bases map to TRBD1. Trimming removed 6 bases from V and 3 bases from J; junction bases left unmatched: 7. This CDR3 spans 16 amino acids. The V gene's germline CDR1 is KGHSH and CDR2 LQKENI. DNA for the CDR3: TGTGCCAGCTCCAATAGGGACAGGAACTATAATTCACCCCTCCACTTT. It yields the protein CASSNRDRNYNSPLHF.

The chain uses TRBV5-1 and TRBJ2-5; 10 bases agree with TRBD2. In germline, CDR1 is SGHRS, CDR2 YFSETQ. Trimming removed 4 bases from V and 5 bases from J; junction bases left unmatched: 11. CDR3 length equals 16 residues. CDR3 DNA: TGCGCCAGCAGCCCCGGGGAAGCGGGGGGGCCCGAGACCCAGTACTTC. It yields the protein CASSPGEAGGPETQYF.

The gene calls are TRBV18 and TRBJ1-1; possibly TRBD1 for D (5 bases). V shed 1 base and J shed 11 bases, with 8 bases lying between them. The CDR3 is 11 amino acids. Germline V gene data show CDR1 as KGHSH and CDR2 as LQKENI. This CDR3 reads CASSPQGWAFF. CDR3 coding DNA: TGTGCCAGCTCACCACAGGGGTGGGCTTTCTTT.

V usage is TRBV7-2 and J usage is TRBJ2-3; 9 bases are shared with TRBD1. Germline trimming cut 2 bases from V and 5 bases from J; bases unmatched to any gene: 17. The CDR3 is made up of 19 amino acids. From germline, CDR1 is SGHTA and CDR2 FQGNSA. CDR3 in amino acids: CASSLRGRGTDRGIDTQYF. The CDR3 DNA sequence: TGTGCCAGCAGCTTAAGAGGGAGGGGGACGGACAGGGGCATAGATACGCAGTATTTT. Together with reference TRBV7-2 and TRBJ2-3, the CDR3 gives the full variable domain: GAGVSQSPSNKVTEKGKDVELRCDPISGHTALYWYRQSLGQGLEFLIYFQGNSAPDKSGLPSDRFSAERTGGSVSTLTIQRTQQEDSAVYLCASSLRGRGTDRGIDTQYFGPGTRLTVL.

The count of this clone is one. The chain carries TRBV19 and TRBJ2-5; 9 bases are shared with TRBD2. V trimming: 6 bases; J trimming: 4 bases; junction bases outside the gene matches: 12. The CDR3 sequence is 16 residues long. Germline CDR1 reads LNHDA; CDR2 reads SQIVND (reference sequence). CDR3 residues: CASSPGGRGGLETQYF. Here the CDR3 DNA reads TGTGCCAGTAGCCCGGGTGGGCGGGGGGGCTTAGAGACCCAGTACTTC.

The gene calls are TRBV7-9 and TRBJ2-3; possibly TRBD2 for D (6 bases). Per germline, CDR1 SEHNR and CDR2 FQNEAQ (reference sequence). V shed 5 bases and J shed 5 bases, with 17 bases lying between them. The CDR3 has 15 amino acids. The CDR3 loop reads CASSNRLGSLDTQYF. The CDR3 DNA sequence: TGTGCCAGCAGCAATCGACTAGGATCGTTAGATACGCAGTATTTT.

The DNA of the CDR3 is TGTGCCAGCAGTACACGGACAGGGGGCAGGGAGCAGTACTTC. Its protein is CASSTRTGGREQYF. This chain connects TRBV28 to TRBJ2-7, with 11 bases that match TRBD1. The CDR3 extends over 14 amino acids. V lost 5 bases, J lost 7 bases, and 7 bases stayed unmatched. Germline V gene sequence: CDR1 MDHEN, CDR2 SYDVKM.

This rearrangement joins TRBV5-4 to TRBJ2-1; tentative D call: TRBD2 (6 bases). CDR1 and CDR2 from the germline V gene are SGHNT and YYREEE (reference sequence). Trimming cost V 0 bases and J 13 bases, with 23 bases left between them. The CDR3 has 16 amino acids. Here the CDR3 reads CASSLAPLYRDSPQFF. The CDR3, as DNA: TGTGCCAGCAGCTTGGCTCCCCTTTACCGGGACTCCCCTCAGTTCTTC.